Listed here is a single T cell receptor beta chain. Graves' hyperthyroidism is called stable when ophthalmopathy does not progress within 18 months. Those patients with uncontrolled infection, other autoimmune disease, pregnancy or lactation were excluded. These data are taken from a study of T cells in Graves' hyperthyroidism and ophthalmopathy. Per germline, CDR1 LGHNA and CDR2 YSLEER. Trimming shortened V by 3 bases and J by 4 bases, and 11 bases separated the two germline ends. The CDR3 consists of 14 residues. TCR beta CDR3 region amplification was performed from RNA transcripts. The primer set for the first-round RT-PCR of the TCR CDR3 was HTBI. MiXCR, applied by TCRdb to the multiplex PCR reads, yields one record per CDR3 protein. The table has roughly 740,000 distinct CDR3 sequences, 15% to 20% seen once.

J is TRBJ2-3 and V is TRBV4-3; D is undetermined. This clonotype originated in a man aged 18 to 29 with Graves' hyperthyroidism. Specimen: blood. The CDR3 bases are TGCGCCAGCAGCCAGGCCGTACGACCAGATACGCAGTATTTT. Its protein is CASSQAVRPDTQYF.